This TCR beta chain was documented in a study of T cells in tuberculosis. As for the study in general: A South African cohort included IGRA-negative adolescents, latently infected IGRA-positive adolescents and adults with active tuberculosis.

Profiled with immunoSEQ multiplex PCR; TCRdb holds only in-frame clones, not every one. The sample lists roughly 7,100 clones; 95% were seen once. Trimming pared 7 bases from V and 10 bases from J, leaving 17 bases between. The germline V gene has CDR1 SNHLY and CDR2 FYNNEI. The CDR3 has 12 amino acids. The chain is built from TRBV2 and TRBJ2-7; D possibly corresponds to TRBD1 (5 bases). The clonotype was recovered from an adult with tuberculosis. The sample comprised PBMCs. DNA for the CDR3: TGTGCCAGCAATTCAGGGCACCCTGAACAGTACTTC. Protein product: CASNSGHPEQYF.